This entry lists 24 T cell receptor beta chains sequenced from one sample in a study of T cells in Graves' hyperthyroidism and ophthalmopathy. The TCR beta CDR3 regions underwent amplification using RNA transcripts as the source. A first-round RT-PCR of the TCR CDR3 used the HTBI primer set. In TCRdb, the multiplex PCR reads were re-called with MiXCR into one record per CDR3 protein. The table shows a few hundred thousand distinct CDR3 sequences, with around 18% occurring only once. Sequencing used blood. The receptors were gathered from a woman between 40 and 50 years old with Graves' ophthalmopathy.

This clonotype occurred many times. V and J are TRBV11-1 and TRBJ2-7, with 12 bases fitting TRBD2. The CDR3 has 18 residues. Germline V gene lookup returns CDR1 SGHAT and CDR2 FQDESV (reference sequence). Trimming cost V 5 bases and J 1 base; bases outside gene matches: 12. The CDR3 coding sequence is TGTGCCAGCAGCCCCCAGGGCCGACTAGCGGGAGTGTCCTACGAGCAGTACTTC. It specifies CASSPQGRLAGVSYEQYF.

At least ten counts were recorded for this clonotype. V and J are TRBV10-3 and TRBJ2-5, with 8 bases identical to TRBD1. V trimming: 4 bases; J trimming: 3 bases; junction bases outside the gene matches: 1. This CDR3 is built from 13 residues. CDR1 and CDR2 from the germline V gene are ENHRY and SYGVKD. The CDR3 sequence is CAISGTGKETQYF. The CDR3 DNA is TGTGCCATCAGTGGGACAGGGAAAGAGACCCAGTACTTC.

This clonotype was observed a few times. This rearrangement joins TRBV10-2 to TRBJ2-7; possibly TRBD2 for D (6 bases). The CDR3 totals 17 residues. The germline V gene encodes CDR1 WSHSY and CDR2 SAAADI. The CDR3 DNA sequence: TGCGCTGTTACGGGCGGTGAACGGACTACTAGCTCCTACGAGCAGTACTTC. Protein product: CAVTGGERTTSSYEQYF.

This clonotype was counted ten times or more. CDR3 DNA: TGTGCCAGCAGTTTATCCGGCCCGTACGAGCAGTACTTC. Its translation: CASSLSGPYEQYF. The gene calls are TRBV28 and TRBJ2-7; D unresolved. This CDR3 is 13 amino acids long. The V gene lost 1 base and the J gene lost 4 bases, with 8 bases spanning the gap. Looked up from germline, CDR1 is MDHEN and CDR2 is SYDVKM.

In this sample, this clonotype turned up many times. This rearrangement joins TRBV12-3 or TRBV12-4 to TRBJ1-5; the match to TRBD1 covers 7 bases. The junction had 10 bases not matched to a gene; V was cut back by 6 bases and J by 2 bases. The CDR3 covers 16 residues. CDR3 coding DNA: TGTGCCAGCAGCTCAGATATGGGGACAGGCAATCAGCCCCAGCATTTT. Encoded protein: CASSSDMGTGNQPQHF.

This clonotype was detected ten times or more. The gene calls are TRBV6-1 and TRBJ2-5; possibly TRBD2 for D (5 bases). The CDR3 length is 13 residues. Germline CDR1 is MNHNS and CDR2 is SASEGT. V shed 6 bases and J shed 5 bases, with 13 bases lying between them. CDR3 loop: CASRASGVETQYF. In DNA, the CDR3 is TGTGCCAGCAGGGCCTCCGGGGTGGAGACCCAGTACTTC.

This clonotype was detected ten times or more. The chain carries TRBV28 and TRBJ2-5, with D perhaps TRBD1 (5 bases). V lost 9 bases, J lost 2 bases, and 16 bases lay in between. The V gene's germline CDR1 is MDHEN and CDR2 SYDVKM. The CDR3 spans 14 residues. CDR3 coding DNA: TGTGCCAGATATGACAGCTCGAGACAAGAGACCCAGTACTTC. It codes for CARYDSSRQETQYF.

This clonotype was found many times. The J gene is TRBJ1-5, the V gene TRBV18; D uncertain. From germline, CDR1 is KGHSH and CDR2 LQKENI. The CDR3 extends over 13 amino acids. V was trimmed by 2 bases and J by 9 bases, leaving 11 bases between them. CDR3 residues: CASSPDPSVPQHF. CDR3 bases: TGTGCCAGCTCACCAGATCCTTCGGTGCCCCAGCATTTT.

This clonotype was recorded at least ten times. CDR3 DNA: TGTGCCATTGGGACTAGCGGCTACGAGCAGTACTTC. Translating gives CAIGTSGYEQYF. The rearrangement links TRBV10-3 to TRBJ2-7; 11 bases are shared with TRBD2. Germline CDR1 reads ENHRY; CDR2 reads SYGVKD. This CDR3 region has 12 residues. V shed 9 bases, J shed 3 bases, and the junction held 1 base outside the gene matches.

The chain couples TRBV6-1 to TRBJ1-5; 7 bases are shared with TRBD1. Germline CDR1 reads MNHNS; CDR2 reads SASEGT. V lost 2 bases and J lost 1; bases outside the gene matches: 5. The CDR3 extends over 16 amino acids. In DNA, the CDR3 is TGTGCCAGCAGTGAAAGGGGGCGGATGAGCAATCAGCCCCAGCATTTT. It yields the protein CASSERGRMSNQPQHF.

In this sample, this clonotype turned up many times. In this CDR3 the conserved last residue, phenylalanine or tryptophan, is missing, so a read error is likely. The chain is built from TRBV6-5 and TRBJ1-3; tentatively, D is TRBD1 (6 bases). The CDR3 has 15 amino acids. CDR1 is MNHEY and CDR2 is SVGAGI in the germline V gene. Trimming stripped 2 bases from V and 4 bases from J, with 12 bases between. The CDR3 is CASSYLGGGGNTIYL. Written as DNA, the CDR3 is TGTGCCAGCAGTTACCTCGGGGGCGGGGGAAACACCATATATTTA.

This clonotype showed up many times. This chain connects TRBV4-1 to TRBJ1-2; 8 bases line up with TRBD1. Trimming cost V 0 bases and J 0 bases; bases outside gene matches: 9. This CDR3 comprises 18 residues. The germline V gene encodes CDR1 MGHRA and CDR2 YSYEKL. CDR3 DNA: TGCGCCAGCAGCCAAGAACCCCTGTCGACAGGGGCTAACTATGGCTACACCTTC. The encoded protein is CASSQEPLSTGANYGYTF.

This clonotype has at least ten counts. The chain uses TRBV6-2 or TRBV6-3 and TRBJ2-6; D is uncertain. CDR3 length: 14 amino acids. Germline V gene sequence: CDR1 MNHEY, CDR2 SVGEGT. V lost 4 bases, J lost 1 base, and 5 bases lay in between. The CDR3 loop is CASSFLSGANVLTF. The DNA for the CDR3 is TGTGCCAGCAGTTTCCTATCTGGGGCCAACGTCCTGACTTTC.

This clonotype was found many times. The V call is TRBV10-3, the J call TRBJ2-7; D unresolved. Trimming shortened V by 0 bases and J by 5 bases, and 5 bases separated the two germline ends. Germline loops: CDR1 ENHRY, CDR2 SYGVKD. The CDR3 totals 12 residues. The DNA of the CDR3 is TGTGCCATCAGTGAGTCTGGAAACGAGCAGTACTTC. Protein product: CAISESGNEQYF.

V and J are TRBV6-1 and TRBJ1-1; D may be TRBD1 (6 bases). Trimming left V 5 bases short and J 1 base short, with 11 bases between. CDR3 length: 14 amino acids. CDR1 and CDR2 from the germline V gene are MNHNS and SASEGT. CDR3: CASSRHRENTEAFF. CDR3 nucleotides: TGTGCCAGCAGTCGGCACAGGGAGAACACTGAAGCTTTCTTT.

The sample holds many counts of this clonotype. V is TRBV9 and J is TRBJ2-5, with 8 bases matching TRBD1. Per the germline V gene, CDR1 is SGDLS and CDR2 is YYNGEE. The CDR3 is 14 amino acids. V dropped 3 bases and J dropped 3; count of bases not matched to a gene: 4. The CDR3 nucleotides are TGTGCCAGCAGCGCTCTGACAGGGGAAGAGACCCAGTACTTC. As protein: CASSALTGEETQYF.

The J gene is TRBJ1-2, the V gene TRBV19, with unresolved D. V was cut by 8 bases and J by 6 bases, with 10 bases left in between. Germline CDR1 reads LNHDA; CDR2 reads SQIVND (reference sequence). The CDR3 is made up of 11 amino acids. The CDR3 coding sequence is TGTGCCAGTCGGGGTGCTGATGGCTACACCTTC. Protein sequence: CASRGADGYTF.

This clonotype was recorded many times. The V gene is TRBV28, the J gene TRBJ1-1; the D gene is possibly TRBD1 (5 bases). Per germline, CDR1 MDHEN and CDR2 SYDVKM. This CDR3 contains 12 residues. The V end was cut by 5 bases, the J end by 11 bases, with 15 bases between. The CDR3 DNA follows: TGTGCCAGCAGTCAACGGACAAGGGAGGCTTTCTTT. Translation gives CASSQRTREAFF.

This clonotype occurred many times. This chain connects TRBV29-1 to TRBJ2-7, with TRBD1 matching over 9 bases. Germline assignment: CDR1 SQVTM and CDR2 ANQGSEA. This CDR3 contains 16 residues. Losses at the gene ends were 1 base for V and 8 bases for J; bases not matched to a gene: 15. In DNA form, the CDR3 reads TGCAGCGTTGAAGTTGGGGCCGGGACAGGGCCCTTGCAGCAGTACTTC. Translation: CSVEVGAGTGPLQQYF.

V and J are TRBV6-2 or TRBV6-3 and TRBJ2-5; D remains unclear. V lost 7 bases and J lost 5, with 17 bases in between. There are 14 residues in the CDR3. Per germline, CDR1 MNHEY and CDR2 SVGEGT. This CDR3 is CASTDPREMETQYF. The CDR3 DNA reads TGTGCCAGCACTGACCCCCGTGAAATGGAGACCCAGTACTTC.

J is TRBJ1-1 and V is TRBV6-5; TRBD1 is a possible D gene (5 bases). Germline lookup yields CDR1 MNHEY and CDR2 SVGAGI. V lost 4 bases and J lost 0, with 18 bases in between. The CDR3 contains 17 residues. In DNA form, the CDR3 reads TGTGCCAGCAGTTCAGCTACAGGAGCGACTATGAACACTGAAGCTTTCTTT. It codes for CASSSATGATMNTEAFF.

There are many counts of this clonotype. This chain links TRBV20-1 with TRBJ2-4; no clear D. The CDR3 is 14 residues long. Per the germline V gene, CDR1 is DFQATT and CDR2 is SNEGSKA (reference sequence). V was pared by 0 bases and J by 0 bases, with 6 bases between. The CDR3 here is CSARDLVAKNIQYF. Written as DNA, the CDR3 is TGCAGTGCTAGAGATCTCGTAGCCAAAAACATTCAGTACTTC.

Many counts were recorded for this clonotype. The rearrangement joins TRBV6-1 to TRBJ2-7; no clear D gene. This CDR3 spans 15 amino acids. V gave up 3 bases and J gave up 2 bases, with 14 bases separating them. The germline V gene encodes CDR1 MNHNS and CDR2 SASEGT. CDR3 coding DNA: TGTGCCAGCAGTGATGATGAAGGGAACCCCTACGAGCAGTACTTC. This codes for CASSDDEGNPYEQYF.

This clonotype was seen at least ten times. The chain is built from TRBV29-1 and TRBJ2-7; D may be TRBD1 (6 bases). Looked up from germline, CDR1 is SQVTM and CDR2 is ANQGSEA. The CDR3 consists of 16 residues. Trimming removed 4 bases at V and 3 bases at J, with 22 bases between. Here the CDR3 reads CSVVEVGAHGYYEQYF. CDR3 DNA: TGCAGCGTTGTTGAGGTGGGGGCCCACGGTTACTACGAGCAGTACTTC.